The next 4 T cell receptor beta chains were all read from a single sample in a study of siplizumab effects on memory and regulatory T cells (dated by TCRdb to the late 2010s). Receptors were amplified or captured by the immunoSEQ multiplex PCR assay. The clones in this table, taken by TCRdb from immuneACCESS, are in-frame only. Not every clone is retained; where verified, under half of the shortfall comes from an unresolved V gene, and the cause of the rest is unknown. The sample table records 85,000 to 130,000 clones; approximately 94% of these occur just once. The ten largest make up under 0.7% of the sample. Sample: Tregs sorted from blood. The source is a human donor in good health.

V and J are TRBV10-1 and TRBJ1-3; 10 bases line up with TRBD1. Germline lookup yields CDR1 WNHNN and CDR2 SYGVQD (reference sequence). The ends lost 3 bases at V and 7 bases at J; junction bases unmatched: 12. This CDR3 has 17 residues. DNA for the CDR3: TGCGCCAGCAGTGACCGGAGACAGGGGGCATTGGGTAACACCATATATTTT. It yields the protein CASSDRRQGALGNTIYF.

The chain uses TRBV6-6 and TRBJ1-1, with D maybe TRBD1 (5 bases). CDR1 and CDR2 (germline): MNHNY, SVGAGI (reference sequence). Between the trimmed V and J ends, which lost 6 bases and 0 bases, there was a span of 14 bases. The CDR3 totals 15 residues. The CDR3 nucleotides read TGTGCCAGCAGGCCCCGAAGGGGTGTGAACACTGAAGCTTTCTTT. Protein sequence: CASRPRRGVNTEAFF.

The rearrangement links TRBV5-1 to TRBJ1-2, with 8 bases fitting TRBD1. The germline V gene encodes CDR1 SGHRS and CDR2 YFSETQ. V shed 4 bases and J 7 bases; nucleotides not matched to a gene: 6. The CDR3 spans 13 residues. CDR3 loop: CASSLGQAGGYTF. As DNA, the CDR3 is TGCGCCAGCAGCCTGGGACAGGCAGGTGGCTACACCTTC.

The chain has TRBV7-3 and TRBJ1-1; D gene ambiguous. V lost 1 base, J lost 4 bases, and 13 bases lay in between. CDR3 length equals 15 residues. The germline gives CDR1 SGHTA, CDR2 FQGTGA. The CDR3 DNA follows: TGTGCCAGCAGCTTAAAGGAATTGCGGGGCACTGAAGCTTTCTTT. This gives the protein CASSLKELRGTEAFF.